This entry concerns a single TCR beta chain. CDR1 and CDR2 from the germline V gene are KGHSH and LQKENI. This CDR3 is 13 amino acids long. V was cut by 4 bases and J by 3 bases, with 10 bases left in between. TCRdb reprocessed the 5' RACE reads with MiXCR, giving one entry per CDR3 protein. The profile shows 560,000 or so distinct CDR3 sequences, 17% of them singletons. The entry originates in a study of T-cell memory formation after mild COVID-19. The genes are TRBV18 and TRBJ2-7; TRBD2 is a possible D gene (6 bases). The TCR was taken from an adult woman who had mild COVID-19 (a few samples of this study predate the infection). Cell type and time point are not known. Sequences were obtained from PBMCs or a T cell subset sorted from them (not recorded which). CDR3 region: CASSHTEGYEQYF. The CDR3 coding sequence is TGTGCCAGCTCACATACGGAGGGCTACGAGCAGTACTTC.